Sequencing of this T cell receptor beta chain was carried out in a study of CD8 T cells in Susac syndrome (dated by TCRdb to about 2019). In the study overall: Repertoire sequencing was used to test whether CD8+ T cell activation and differentiation in Susac syndrome was antigen driven. The study compared CD8+ T cell repertoire clonality among 11 to 12 healthy donors, approximately 14 Susac syndrome patients and fewer than 19 multiple sclerosis patients.

The research as a whole found: The number of individuals in the TCR sequencing and HLA analysis was acknowledged as relatively small.

CDR1 and CDR2 are read off the germline V gene as SGDLS and YYNGEE. Including the terminal cysteine and phenylalanine, the CDR3 comprises 15 residues. Only CDR3 DNA remains: 45 bases, in frame from the first base. Trimming leaves V shorter by 6 bases and J shorter by 3 bases, with the junction holding 8 bases beyond the gene matches. Of note for this clonotype: The antigen it binds to is not known. It has no much larger one-base neighbor in the sample; base qualities were not kept.

RNA was extracted with the RNeasy kit and about 0.5 to 1 ug was reverse transcribed using random hexamers. The immunoSEQ multiplex PCR assay, covering 54 Vbeta and 13 Jbeta segments, was used to amplify TCR beta CDR3 regions. PCR amplification bias was corrected using a synthetic template baseline for primer optimization and computational correction. Regarding the original processing steps: Reads were annotated to V, D and J genes per IMGT and analyzed with immunoSEQ Analyzer, keeping only productive sequences. Clonality was calculated as one minus the Shannon entropy normalized by log2 of the number of productive unique sequences. For each patient and control, public and private clones were evaluated among the 100 most prevalent clones. Susac-specific clones were defined as absent from healthy and MS cohorts, over a thousand published viral clones and other ImmuneACCESS disease sequences. TCRdb reanalyzed the raw reads on its own, using fastp at Q25 for trimming and MiXCR for clone calling, and kept in-frame beta chains. Rows with one shared CDR3 protein collapse into an entry with the most common genes and DNA. TCRdb's processing, not the authors', yielded these V and J calls. The sample contains under 150,000 distinct CDR3 sequences, roughly 80% of them found a single time. The ten largest clones add up to roughly 0.5% of the sample.

Peripheral blood CD8+ and CD4+ T cells from healthy donors, Susac syndrome patients and multiple sclerosis patients were profiled by high-throughput TCR beta sequencing. The multiple sclerosis controls were treatment-naive patients who had stable or active relapsing-remitting disease and met the revised McDonald criteria. Bulk CD8+ and CD4+ T cells were purified magnetically by negative isolation, whereas CD8+ TEMRA cells were enriched by FACS. Blood was drawn into EDTA tubes, processed within 24 hours, and PBMCs were isolated by density gradient centrifugation. PBMCs destined for TCR sequencing were cryopreserved in liquid nitrogen and later thawed in a 37 °C water bath. The sorted or isolated CD4+, CD8+ and CD8+ TEMRA cells reached a purity of at least 90%.

This clonotype was sampled from a human donor with multiple sclerosis. Sequences were obtained from CD8+ T cells from PBMCs. The sequence links TRBV9 to TRBJ1-2, with 10 middle bases fitting TRBD1. Here the CDR3 is given as CASIPPGQGYYGYTF. The DNA sequence is TGTGCCAGCATTCCTCCGGGACAGGGGTACTATGGCTACACCTTC.